These 16 T cell receptor beta chains were all obtained from the same sample, sequenced in a study of shared clonotypes between healthy human individuals. Here immunoSEQ multiplex PCR was the method, and the copy in TCRdb shows in-frame clones only, minus some. The table lists around 2.5 million clones, 90% to 95% of them singletons, with roughly 0.36% in the top ten. Sample: naive CD4+ T cells from PBMCs. Subset in this sample: CD45RA+ positively selected. These receptors all stem from a man aged 18 to 29 in good health. Some clones in this sample may be carry-over from other donors' samples.

The chain joins TRBV28 to TRBJ2-7; D gene uncertain. Germline V CDR1 and CDR2: MDHEN, SYDVKM. The V and J ends lost 5 bases and 2 bases respectively, with 13 bases between them. The CDR3 spans 14 residues. This CDR3 is CASSLETSAYEQYF. The CDR3 DNA is TGTGCCAGCAGTCTAGAGACATCCGCCTACGAGCAGTACTTC.

The CDR3 sequence: CASSIGAHGNTIYF. The CDR3 DNA follows: TGTGCCAGTAGTATAGGGGCTCACGGAAACACCATATATTTT. This chain connects TRBV19 to TRBJ1-3, with no clear D. The CDR3 has 14 residues. V gave up 1 base and J gave up 4 bases, with 8 bases separating them. CDR1 and CDR2 from the germline V gene are LNHDA and SQIVND (reference sequence).

The chain has TRBV27 and TRBJ1-1, with no clear D. The V gene's germline CDR1 is MNHEY and CDR2 SMNVEV (reference sequence). Trimming removed 4 bases from V and 5 bases from J, with 14 bases in between. The CDR3 covers 14 residues. The CDR3 coding sequence is TGTGCCAGCAGTTCATGGACCCTGAGGACTGAAGCTTTCTTT. Encoded protein: CASSSWTLRTEAFF.

V is TRBV29-1 and J is TRBJ2-3; TRBD2 might be the D (6 bases). CDR1 and CDR2 (germline): SQVTM, ANQGSEA. The CDR3 is made up of 15 amino acids. Trimming cost V 3 bases and J 6 bases, with 19 bases left between them. The CDR3 region is CSVDGLVGRMDTQYF. CDR3 nucleotide sequence: TGCAGCGTTGACGGGTTGGTCGGGAGAATGGATACGCAGTATTTT.

A single count supports this clone. This chain connects TRBV7-2 to TRBJ2-7; the D gene could be TRBD1 or TRBD2 (5 bases each). CDR1 and CDR2 from the germline V gene are SGHTA and FQGNSA. The V end lost 5 bases, the J end lost 3 bases, and 17 bases lay between the germline ends. The CDR3 spans 15 residues. The CDR3 region is CASSPTGTADYEQYF. CDR3 sequence (DNA): TGTGCCAGCAGCCCCACTGGGACGGCGGACTACGAGCAGTACTTC. Full variable domain (remainder filled in from reference TRBV7-2 and TRBJ2-7): GAGVSQSPSNKVTEKGKDVELRCDPISGHTALYWYRQSLGQGLEFLIYFQGNSAPDKSGLPSDRFSAERTGGSVSTLTIQRTQQEDSAVYLCASSPTGTADYEQYFGPGTRLTVT.

The chain carries TRBV5-8 and TRBJ1-3, with D unresolved. The CDR3 spans 16 residues. V was shortened by 2 bases and J by 0 bases, with 12 bases between the two germline ends. Germline lookup yields CDR1 SGHTS and CDR2 YDEGEE. Written as DNA, the CDR3 is TGTGCCAGCAGCTTCGGGATCTCGAGCTCTGGAAACACCATATATTTT. Translated, it gives CASSFGISSSGNTIYF.

A single count supports this clone. V and J are TRBV4-3 and TRBJ2-2; D is undetermined. Germline V gene data show CDR1 as LGHNA and CDR2 as YSLEER. The length of the CDR3 is 15 residues. V lost 1 base, J lost 5 bases, and 11 bases lay in between. The CDR3 region has the DNA TGCGCCAGCAGCCAAGTAAATTACAGAACCGGGGAGCTGTTTTTT. It encodes CASSQVNYRTGELFF.

On this clone itself: This same CDR3 is encoded by further DNA sequences in the sample. The rearrangement uses TRBV7-9 and TRBJ2-3; 7 positions match TRBD2. Germline loops: CDR1 SEHNR, CDR2 FQNEAQ (reference sequence). The CDR3 has 14 amino acids. Losses at the gene ends were 5 bases for V and 2 bases for J; bases not matched to a gene: 4. The DNA of the CDR3 is TGTGCCAGCAGCCTTAGCGGGTCCACAGATACGCAGTATTTT. It specifies CASSLSGSTDTQYF. Full variable domain (outside the CDR3, taken from reference TRBV7-9 and TRBJ2-3): DTGVSQNPRHKITKRGQNVTFRCDPISEHNRLYWYRQTLGQGPEFLTYFQNEAQLEKSRLLSDRFSAERPKGSFSTLEIQRTEQGDSAMYLCASSLSGSTDTQYFGPGTRLTVL.

The chain has TRBV6-1 and TRBJ1-5; D gene unclear. The V end lost 2 bases, the J end lost 1 base, and 6 bases lay between the germline ends. This CDR3 comprises 14 residues. Germline V CDR1 and CDR2: MNHNS, SASEGT. The CDR3 DNA reads as TGTGCCAGCAGTGAACTTTCAAGCAATCAGCCCCAGCATTTT. This codes for CASSELSSNQPQHF.

The gene calls are TRBV7-2 and TRBJ1-2, with 7 bases fitting TRBD1. The CDR3 extends over 14 amino acids. Germline V gene data show CDR1 as SGHTA and CDR2 as FQGNSA. V lost 2 bases to trimming and J lost 2 bases; unmatched junction nucleotides: 2. The CDR3 DNA sequence: TGTGCCAGCAGCTTAAAGGGACAGAACTATGGCTACACCTTC. Translating gives CASSLKGQNYGYTF.

This clone was seen once. The chain employs TRBV11-2 and TRBJ2-7, with a possible D match to TRBD1 (6 bases). The CDR3 runs 18 residues. Germline-derived CDR1 and CDR2 are SGHAT and FQNNGV. The V and J ends lost 1 base and 2 bases respectively, with 21 bases between them. This chain's CDR3 is CASSLVGLILDSPYEQYF. The CDR3 bases are TGTGCCAGCAGCTTAGTAGGCTTAATCTTGGACAGTCCCTACGAGCAGTACTTC.

The chain is built from TRBV6-6 and TRBJ2-7; TRBD2 matches 12 bases. Germline CDR1 is MNHNY and CDR2 is SVGAGI (reference sequence). CDR3 length: 16 amino acids. J gave up 2 bases and V 0 bases, and 2 bases lay outside the gene matches. The CDR3, as DNA: TGTGCCAGCAGTTACTCGCTAGCGGGAGGGACCTACGAGCAGTACTTC. Amino acid sequence: CASSYSLAGGTYEQYF.

The chain joins TRBV28 to TRBJ1-5; 8 bases align to TRBD1. The CDR3 runs to 15 residues. V dropped 4 bases and J dropped 5; count of bases not matched to a gene: 7. The germline gives CDR1 MDHEN, CDR2 SYDVKM. CDR3 residues: CASSWGPGGHQPQHF. The CDR3, as DNA: TGTGCCAGCAGTTGGGGGCCAGGGGGCCATCAGCCCCAGCATTTT.

This chain uses TRBV10-2 with TRBJ2-7; tentatively, D is TRBD1 (5 bases). V gave up 7 bases and J gave up 2 bases, with 12 bases separating them. The germline gives CDR1 WSHSY, CDR2 SAAADI. CDR3 size: 13 residues. CDR3 loop: CASKKGSAYEQYF. DNA for the CDR3: TGCGCCAGCAAAAAGGGGTCAGCCTACGAGCAGTACTTC.

The V gene is TRBV27, the J gene TRBJ2-7; 8 bases map to TRBD2. Germline CDR1 and CDR2: MNHEY and SMNVEV (reference sequence). The CDR3 contains 15 residues. The J segment lost 5 bases and the V segment lost 4 bases, leaving 10 bases of the junction unmatched. CDR3 sequence reads: CASSWAGGASDEQYF. The CDR3 DNA is TGTGCCAGCAGTTGGGCCGGGGGGGCGTCGGACGAGCAGTACTTC.

Here the CDR3 DNA reads TGTGCCAGCAGCTATAGCGGGAGTGGGGATACGCAGTATTTT. Protein sequence: CASSYSGSGDTQYF. V and J are TRBV5-4 and TRBJ2-3; 9 nucleotides match TRBD2. CDR3 length: 14 residues. In germline, CDR1 is SGHNT, CDR2 YYREEE (reference sequence). The ends lost 3 bases at V and 6 bases at J; junction bases unmatched: 5. The full variable domain, rest sourced from reference TRBV5-4 and TRBJ2-3, is ETGVTQSPTHLIKTRGQQVTLRCSSQSGHNTVSWYQQALGQGPQFIFQYYREEENGRGNFPPRFSGLQFPNYSSELNVNALELDDSALYLCASSYSGSGDTQYFGPGTRLTVL.